This T cell receptor (beta chain) comes out of a study of T cells in Graves' hyperthyroidism and ophthalmopathy. What was amplified from RNA transcripts were TCR beta CDR3 regions. Initially, a first-round RT-PCR of the TCR CDR3 employed the HTBI primer set. Each CDR3 protein is one row after TCRdb ran MiXCR on the multiplex PCR reads. The sample includes roughly 300,000 distinct CDR3 sequences, approximately 15% seen only once; the top ten take roughly 24%. This clonotype has at least ten counts. CDR1 and CDR2 (germline): SGHDT, YYEEEE. The CDR3 length is 15 residues. Trimming cost V 1 base and J 3 bases; bases outside gene matches: 7.

Source material: blood. This TCR was sampled from a woman aged 25 to 39 with Graves' hyperthyroidism. The chain has TRBV5-6 and TRBJ2-7; 7 nucleotides align to TRBD1. For the CDR3, the DNA is TGTGCCAGCAGCTTGTCCGGGACAGCAAACTACGAGCAGTACTTC. Encoded protein: CASSLSGTANYEQYF.